The TCR beta chain described here comes from a study of OX40 agonist ivuxolimab in advanced cancers. Study-wide background: Head and neck, renal cell, melanoma or hepatocellular carcinoma were the cancers that dose-escalation patients had. Study outcomes and limitations: There were, on average, more expanded clones in CD8+ T cells than in CD4+. Antigen specificity of clonally expanded peripheral T cells was not established. Compared with others, partial responders at 0.1-3.0 mg/kg displayed clonal expansion among the lowest.

Sequencing used immunoSEQ multiplex PCR; TCRdb keeps in-frame clones, though not all of them. The sample has approximately 100,000 clones, 90% seen once. This CDR3 region has 13 residues. V lost 2 bases and J lost 8, with 9 bases in between. CDR1 is MDHEN, CDR2 SYDVKM, per germline. Worth noting for this clone: The antigen remains undetermined.

This chain uses TRBV28 with TRBJ1-4; D is unresolved. The material sequenced was CD4+ or CD8+ T cells sorted from blood, taken in a trial of the OX40 agonist ivuxolimab. This sequence was found in an adult with an advanced solid tumor such as melanoma, head and neck, liver or kidney cancer. In DNA form, the CDR3 reads TGTGCCAGCAGTTTAATGGGCGGGGAAAAACTGTTTTTT. Amino acids: CASSLMGGEKLFF.